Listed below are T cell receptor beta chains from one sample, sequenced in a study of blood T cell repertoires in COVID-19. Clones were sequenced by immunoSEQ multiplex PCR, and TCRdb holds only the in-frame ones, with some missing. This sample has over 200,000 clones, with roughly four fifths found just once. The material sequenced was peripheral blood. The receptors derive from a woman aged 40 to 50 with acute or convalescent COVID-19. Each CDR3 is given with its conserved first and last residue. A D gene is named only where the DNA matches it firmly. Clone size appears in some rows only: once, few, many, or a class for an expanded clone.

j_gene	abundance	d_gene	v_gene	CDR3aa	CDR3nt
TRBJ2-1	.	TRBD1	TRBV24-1	CATSDPTGSSYNEQFF	TGTGCCACCAGTGATCCGACAGGGAGCTCCTACAATGAGCAGTTCTTC
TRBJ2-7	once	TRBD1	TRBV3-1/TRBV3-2	CASSATGTGAYEQYF	TGTGCCAGCAGCGCGACGGGGACAGGGGCCTACGAGCAGTACTTC
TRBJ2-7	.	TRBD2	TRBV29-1	CSVEDPGGARYEQYF	TGCAGCGTTGAAGATCCCGGGGGGGCGCGGTACGAGCAGTACTTC
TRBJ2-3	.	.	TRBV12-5	CASGLGYGSTDTQYF	TGTGCTAGTGGTTTGGGGTACGGGAGCACAGATACGCAGTATTTT
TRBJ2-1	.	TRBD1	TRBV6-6	CASSPRTQTGLSSYNEQFF	TGTGCCAGCAGTCCTCGAACGCAGACAGGGCTCAGCTCCTACAATGAGCAGTTCTTC
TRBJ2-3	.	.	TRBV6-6	CASSYSQYTDTQYF	TGTGCCAGCAGTTACTCGCAGTACACAGATACGCAGTATTTT
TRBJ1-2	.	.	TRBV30	CAWDSREFYGYTF	TGTGCCTGGGATTCAAGGGAGTTCTATGGCTACACCTTC
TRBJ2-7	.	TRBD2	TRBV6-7	CASSPLAGATYEQYF	TGTGCCAGCAGCCCCCTTGCGGGAGCCACCTACGAGCAGTACTTC
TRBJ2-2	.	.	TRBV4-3	CASSQDKRVNTGELFF	TGCGCCAGCAGCCAAGATAAACGGGTTAACACCGGGGAGCTGTTTTTT
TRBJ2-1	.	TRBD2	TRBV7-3	CASSLASGGYNEQFF	TGTGCCAGCAGCTTAGCTAGCGGGGGGTACAATGAGCAGTTCTTC
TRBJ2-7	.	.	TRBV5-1	CASSLAVGYEQYF	TGCGCCAGCAGCTTGGCCGTCGGGTACGAGCAGTACTTC
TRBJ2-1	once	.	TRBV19	CASSGSPSYNEQFF	TGTGCCAGTTCCGGGAGCCCCTCCTACAATGAGCAGTTCTTC
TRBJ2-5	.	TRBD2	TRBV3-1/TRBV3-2	CASSQDLAGVTETQYF	TGTGCCAGCAGCCAAGATCTAGCGGGAGTAACAGAGACCCAGTACTTC
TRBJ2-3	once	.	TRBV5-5	CASSFGTSTDTQYF	TGTGCCAGCAGCTTTGGGACTAGCACAGATACGCAGTATTTT
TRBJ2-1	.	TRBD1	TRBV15	CATSRGQGYNEQFF	TGTGCCACCAGCAGAGGACAGGGCTACAATGAGCAGTTCTTC
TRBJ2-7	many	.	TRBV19	CASSIASSLAQEQYF	TGTGCCAGTAGTATTGCGTCTAGCCTAGCGCAAGAGCAGTACTTC
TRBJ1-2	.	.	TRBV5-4	CASSLGAGLNYGYTF	TGTGCCAGCAGCTTGGGGGCAGGTCTTAACTATGGCTACACCTTC